These 17 T cell receptor beta chains were all obtained from the same sample, sequenced in a study of neoadjuvant anti-PD-1 for oral cavity cancer. Libraries were prepared by immunoSEQ multiplex PCR; TCRdb keeps only in-frame clonotypes and omits some of them. The sample carries 15,000 to 20,000 clones, 55% to 80% recorded once. Sample: PBMCs, taken before nivolumab (anti-PD-1) treatment. All receptors come from a person aged 40-85 years with oral cavity squamous cell carcinoma.

The chain couples TRBV28 to TRBJ1-5; D is uncertain. There are 14 residues in the CDR3. V dropped 3 bases and J dropped 2 bases, with 8 bases sitting between them. The germline gives CDR1 MDHEN, CDR2 SYDVKM. CDR3 nucleotides: TGTGCCAGCAGTTTTTTTGGAGGCAATCAGCCCCAGCATTTT. This translates into CASSFFGGNQPQHF.

The chain uses TRBV5-1 and TRBJ2-3; 8 nucleotides agree with TRBD2. Germline V gene sequence: CDR1 SGHRS, CDR2 YFSETQ. Losses at the gene ends were 6 bases for V and 6 bases for J; bases not matched to a gene: 15. This CDR3 has 16 residues. The CDR3 sequence is CASNLGQRERGDTQYF. The CDR3 region has the DNA TGCGCCAGCAATTTAGGTCAGCGGGAGAGAGGGGATACGCAGTATTTT.

This clone has a handful of counts. The chain recombines TRBV11-2 with TRBJ2-7; 10 nucleotides agree with TRBD2. V shed 6 bases and J 5 bases; nucleotides not matched to a gene: 7. This CDR3 comprises 14 residues. Germline V gene sequence: CDR1 SGHAT, CDR2 FQNNGV. The CDR3 DNA is TGTGCCAGCAGTACTAGCGGGAACAGGAACGAGCAGTACTTC. Protein: CASSTSGNRNEQYF.

The chain recombines TRBV6-1 with TRBJ2-7, with TRBD2 matching 7 bases. Germline V gene data show CDR1 as MNHNS and CDR2 as SASEGT. The CDR3 covers 13 residues. Trimming cost V 8 bases and J 5 bases; bases outside gene matches: 9. The CDR3 loop is CASSWRTRDEQYF. The CDR3 coding sequence is TGTGCCAGCTCCTGGCGGACTAGAGACGAGCAGTACTTC.

This clone occurred a few times. V gene TRBV6-6 combines with J gene TRBJ2-7, with D possibly being TRBD1 (6 bases). Between the trimmed V and J ends, which lost 0 bases and 0 bases, there was a span of 9 bases. The CDR3 sequence is 15 residues long. Germline V gene data show CDR1 as MNHNY and CDR2 as SVGAGI (reference sequence). The CDR3 DNA reads as TGTGCCAGCAGTTACTCCCCGACAGGCTCCTACGAGCAGTACTTC. Its protein is CASSYSPTGSYEQYF.

This clone was observed a handful of times. V and J are TRBV5-5 and TRBJ2-7; 9 positions match TRBD1. V was clipped by 0 bases and J by 7 bases; unmatched bases: 8. This CDR3 is 15 amino acids long. Germline loops: CDR1 SGHKS, CDR2 YYEKEE (reference sequence). CDR3 in amino acids: CASSLAWTGAGEQYF. For the CDR3, the DNA is TGTGCCAGCAGCTTGGCTTGGACAGGGGCGGGGGAGCAGTACTTC.

There are a few counts of this clone. This chain connects TRBV25-1 to TRBJ1-2, with D unclear. Looked up from germline, CDR1 is MGHDK and CDR2 is SYGVNS. The CDR3 consists of 13 residues. Trimming shortened V by 3 bases and J by 6 bases, and 11 bases separated the two germline ends. The CDR3: CASSDQNTNGYTF. CDR3 bases: TGTGCCAGCAGTGACCAGAATACCAATGGCTACACCTTC.

The chain is built from TRBV6-1 and TRBJ2-7; D gene ambiguous. V gave up 1 base and J gave up 4 bases, with 8 bases separating them. CDR1 is MNHNS and CDR2 is SASEGT in the germline V gene. The CDR3 loop spans 13 amino acids. The CDR3 nucleotides read TGTGCCAGCAGTGAAGGTGGGTTTTACGAGCAGTACTTC. It translates to CASSEGGFYEQYF.

The chain uses TRBV30 and TRBJ2-2, with D unresolved. This CDR3 comprises 15 residues. Germline V gene sequence: CDR1 GTSNPN, CDR2 SVGIG (reference sequence). V lost 7 bases, J lost 0 bases, and 15 bases lay in between. CDR3 in DNA: TGTGCCTTAGGACGGAGAGACGCGAACACCGGGGAGCTGTTTTTT. It encodes CALGRRDANTGELFF. Together with reference TRBV30 and TRBJ2-2, the CDR3 gives the full variable domain: SQTIHQWPATLVQPVGSPLSLECTVEGTSNPNLYWYRQAAGRGLQLLFYSVGIGQISSEVPQNLSASRPQDRQFILSSKKLLLSDSGFYLCALGRRDANTGELFFGEGSRLTVL.

V usage is TRBV6-1 and J usage is TRBJ2-4; maybe TRBD2 (5 bases). CDR1 and CDR2 from the germline V gene are MNHNS and SASEGT. The V and J ends lost 3 bases and 0 bases respectively, with 15 bases between them. The CDR3 has 17 amino acids. The CDR3 here is CASSDPDFGVAKNIQYF. DNA of the CDR3: TGTGCCAGCAGTGATCCCGACTTCGGGGTAGCCAAAAACATTCAGTACTTC.

V is TRBV29-1 and J is TRBJ2-5; 9 bases map to TRBD1. From germline, CDR1 is SQVTM and CDR2 ANQGSEA. The CDR3 consists of 12 residues. The V gene end was trimmed by 6 bases and the J gene end by 3 bases; junction bases not matched to a gene: 2. The CDR3 DNA reads TGCAGCGTGAGGACAGGGGAAGAGACCCAGTACTTC. It is translated as CSVRTGEETQYF.

The J gene is TRBJ2-5, the V gene TRBV7-9; D remains ambiguous. The V end was cut by 5 bases, the J end by 13 bases, with 17 bases between. This CDR3 contains 12 residues. CDR1 SEHNR and CDR2 FQNEAQ come from the germline V gene (reference sequence). In DNA, the CDR3 is TGTGCCAGCAGCGAGGACCAAACTTACCTGTACTTC. This encodes CASSEDQTYLYF.

This clone was found once. V usage is TRBV10-3 and J usage is TRBJ2-7; 7 nucleotides line up with TRBD1. The germline V gene has CDR1 ENHRY and CDR2 SYGVKD. The length of the CDR3 is 14 residues. Trimming removed 4 bases from V and 7 bases from J; junction bases left unmatched: 10. The CDR3 here is CAISAGTERREQYF. Written as DNA, the CDR3 is TGTGCCATCAGTGCCGGGACAGAGCGTAGGGAGCAGTACTTC.

V gene TRBV19 combines with J gene TRBJ1-1; D unresolved. CDR3 length equals 13 residues. Germline V CDR1 and CDR2: LNHDA, SQIVND (reference sequence). The V and J ends lost 5 bases and 4 bases respectively, with 11 bases between them. CDR3 DNA sequence: TGTGCCAGTAGTTGGAGGGAGGGCACTGAAGCTTTCTTT. This codes for CASSWREGTEAFF. The variable domain in full, completed from reference TRBV19 and TRBJ1-1, reads DGGITQSPKYLFRKEGQNVTLSCEQNLNHDAMYWYRQDPGQGLRLIYYSQIVNDFQKGDIAEGYSVSREKKESFPLTVTSAQKNPTAFYLCASSWREGTEAFFGQGTRLTVV.

This clone was detected only a few times. The chain carries TRBV27 and TRBJ2-3; unclear D gene. CDR3 length: 17 amino acids. V was trimmed by 4 bases and J by 0 bases, leaving 17 bases between them. CDR1 and CDR2 from the germline V gene are MNHEY and SMNVEV (reference sequence). The CDR3 nucleotides read TGTGCCAGCAGTTCTCTCCCATTGATGTCTAGCACAGATACGCAGTATTTT. This codes for CASSSLPLMSSTDTQYF.

This clone was recorded a few times. This chain connects TRBV5-4 to TRBJ1-1; D is possibly TRBD1 (6 bases). CDR3 size: 15 residues. V was cut by 4 bases and J by 1 base, with 14 bases left in between. Germline-derived CDR1 and CDR2 are SGHNT and YYREEE (reference sequence). Here the CDR3 DNA reads TGTGCCAGCAGCCGCCATCCGGGGGCGAACACTGAAGCTTTCTTT. This translates into CASSRHPGANTEAFF.

To note about this clone: Germline is not matched at one junction end, which may reflect a read error. The chain is built from TRBV11-2 and TRBJ2-7; D perhaps matches TRBD1 (6 bases). Per germline, CDR1 SGHAT and CDR2 FQNNGV. The CDR3 runs 15 residues. CDR3 sequence (DNA): TGTGCCAGCAGCCTAGACCCCGGGACAACGTACGAGCAGTACTTC. Translating it yields CASSLDPGTTYEQYF.